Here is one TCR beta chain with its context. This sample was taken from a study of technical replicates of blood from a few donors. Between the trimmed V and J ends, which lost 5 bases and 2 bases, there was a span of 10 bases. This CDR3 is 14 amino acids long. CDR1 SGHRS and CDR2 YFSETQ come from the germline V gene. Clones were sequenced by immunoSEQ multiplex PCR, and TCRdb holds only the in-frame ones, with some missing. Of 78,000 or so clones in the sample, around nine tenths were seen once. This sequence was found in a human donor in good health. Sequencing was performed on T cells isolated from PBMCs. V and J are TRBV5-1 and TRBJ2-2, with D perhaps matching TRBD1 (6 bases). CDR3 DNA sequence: TGCGCCAGCAGACAGGGTTCCAACACCGGGGAGCTGTTTTTT. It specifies CASRQGSNTGELFF.